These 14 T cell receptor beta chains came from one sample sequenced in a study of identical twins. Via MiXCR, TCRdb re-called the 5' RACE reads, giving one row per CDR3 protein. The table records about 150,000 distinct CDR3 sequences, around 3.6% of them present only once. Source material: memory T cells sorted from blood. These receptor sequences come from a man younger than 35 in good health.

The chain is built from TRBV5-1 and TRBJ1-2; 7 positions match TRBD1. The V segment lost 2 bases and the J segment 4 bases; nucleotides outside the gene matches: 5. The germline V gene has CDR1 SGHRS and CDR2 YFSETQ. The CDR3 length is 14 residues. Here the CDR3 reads CASSFEGQPYGYTF. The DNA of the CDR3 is TGCGCCAGCAGCTTCGAGGGACAGCCCTATGGCTACACCTTC.

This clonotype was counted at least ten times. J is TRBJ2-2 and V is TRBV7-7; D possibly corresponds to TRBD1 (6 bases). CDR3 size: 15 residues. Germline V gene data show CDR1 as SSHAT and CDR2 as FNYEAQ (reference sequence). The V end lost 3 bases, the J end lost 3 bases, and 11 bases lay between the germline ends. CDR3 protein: CASSLSDRDTGELFF. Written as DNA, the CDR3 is TGTGCCAGCAGCTTGTCGGACAGAGACACCGGGGAGCTGTTTTTT.

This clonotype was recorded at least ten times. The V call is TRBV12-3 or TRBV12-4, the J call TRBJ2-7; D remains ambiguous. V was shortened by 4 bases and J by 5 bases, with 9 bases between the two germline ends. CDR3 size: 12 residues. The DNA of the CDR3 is TGTGCCAGCAGTTACGGTGGGGACGAGCAGTACTTC. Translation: CASSYGGDEQYF.

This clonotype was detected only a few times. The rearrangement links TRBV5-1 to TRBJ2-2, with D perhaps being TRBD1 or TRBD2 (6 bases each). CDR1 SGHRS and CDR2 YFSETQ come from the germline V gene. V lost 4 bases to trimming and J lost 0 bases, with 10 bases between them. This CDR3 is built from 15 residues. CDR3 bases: TGCGCCAGCAGCCCGGGGGCTGCGAACACCGGGGAGCTGTTTTTT. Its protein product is CASSPGAANTGELFF.

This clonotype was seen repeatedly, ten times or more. The CDR3 region has the DNA TGTGCCATCAGTGAAGGCTCTACGTCCGAGACCCAGTACTTC. This gives the protein CAISEGSTSETQYF. The rearrangement joins TRBV10-3 to TRBJ2-5, with unresolved D. The CDR3 runs to 14 residues. In germline, CDR1 is ENHRY, CDR2 SYGVKD. V was shortened by 3 bases and J by 5 bases, with 13 bases between the two germline ends.

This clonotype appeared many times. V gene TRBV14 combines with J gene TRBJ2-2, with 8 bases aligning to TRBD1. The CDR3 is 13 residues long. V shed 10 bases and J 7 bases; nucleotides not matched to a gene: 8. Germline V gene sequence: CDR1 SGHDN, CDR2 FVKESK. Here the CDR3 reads CATRQGTSGELFF. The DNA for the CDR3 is TGTGCCACCCGACAGGGGACAAGCGGGGAGCTGTTTTTT.

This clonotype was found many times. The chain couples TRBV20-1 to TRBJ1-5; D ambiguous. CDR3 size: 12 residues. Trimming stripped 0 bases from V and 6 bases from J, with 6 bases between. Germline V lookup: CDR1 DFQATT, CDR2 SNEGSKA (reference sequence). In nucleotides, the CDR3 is TGCAGTGCTAGAGATCTGGGTCAGCCCCAGCATTTT. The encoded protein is CSARDLGQPQHF.

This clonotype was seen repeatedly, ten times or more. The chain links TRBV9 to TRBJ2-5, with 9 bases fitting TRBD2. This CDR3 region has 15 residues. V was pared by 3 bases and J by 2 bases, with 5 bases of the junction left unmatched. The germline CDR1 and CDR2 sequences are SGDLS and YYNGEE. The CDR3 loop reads CASSGTSALQETQYF. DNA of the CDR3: TGTGCCAGCAGCGGGACTAGCGCCTTACAAGAGACCCAGTACTTC.

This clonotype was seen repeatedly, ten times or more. CDR3 in amino acids: CSVEGRVHTEAFF. CDR3 bases: TGCAGCGTTGAAGGGAGGGTCCACACTGAAGCTTTCTTT. V gene TRBV29-1 combines with J gene TRBJ1-1; D ambiguous. This CDR3 comprises 13 residues. The V and J ends lost 1 base and 3 bases respectively, with 9 bases between them. The germline gives CDR1 SQVTM, CDR2 ANQGSEA.

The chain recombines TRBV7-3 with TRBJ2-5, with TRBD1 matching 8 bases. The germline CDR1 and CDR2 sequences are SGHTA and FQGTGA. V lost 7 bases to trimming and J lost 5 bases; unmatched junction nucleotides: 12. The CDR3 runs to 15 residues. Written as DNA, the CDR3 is TGTGCCAGCACCTCGGGGGACAGGAGGATGGAGACCCAGTACTTC. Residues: CASTSGDRRMETQYF.

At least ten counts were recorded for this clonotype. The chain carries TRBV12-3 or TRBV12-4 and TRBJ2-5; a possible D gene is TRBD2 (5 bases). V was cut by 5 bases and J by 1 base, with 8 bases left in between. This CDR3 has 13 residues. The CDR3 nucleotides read TGTGCCAGCAGTCTTAGCGCCCAAGAGACCCAGTACTTC. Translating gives CASSLSAQETQYF.

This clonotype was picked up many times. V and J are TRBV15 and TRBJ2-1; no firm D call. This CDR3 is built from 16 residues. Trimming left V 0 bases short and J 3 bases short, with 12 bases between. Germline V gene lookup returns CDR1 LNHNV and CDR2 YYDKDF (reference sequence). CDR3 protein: CATSRDRSSYYNEQFF. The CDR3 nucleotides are TGTGCCACCAGCAGAGATCGGAGTAGCTACTACAATGAGCAGTTCTTC.

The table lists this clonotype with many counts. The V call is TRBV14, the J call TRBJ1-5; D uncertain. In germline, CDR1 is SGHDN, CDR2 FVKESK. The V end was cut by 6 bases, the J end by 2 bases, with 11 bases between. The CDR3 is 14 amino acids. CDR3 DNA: TGTGCCAGCAGATCTCAGGAGGGCAATCAGCCCCAGCATTTT. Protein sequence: CASRSQEGNQPQHF.

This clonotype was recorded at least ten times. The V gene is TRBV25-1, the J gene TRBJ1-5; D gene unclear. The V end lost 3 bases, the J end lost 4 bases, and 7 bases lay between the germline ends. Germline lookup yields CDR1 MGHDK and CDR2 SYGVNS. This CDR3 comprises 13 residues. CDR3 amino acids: CASSEGGNQPQHF. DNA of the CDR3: TGTGCCAGCAGTGAGGGAGGGAATCAGCCCCAGCATTTT.